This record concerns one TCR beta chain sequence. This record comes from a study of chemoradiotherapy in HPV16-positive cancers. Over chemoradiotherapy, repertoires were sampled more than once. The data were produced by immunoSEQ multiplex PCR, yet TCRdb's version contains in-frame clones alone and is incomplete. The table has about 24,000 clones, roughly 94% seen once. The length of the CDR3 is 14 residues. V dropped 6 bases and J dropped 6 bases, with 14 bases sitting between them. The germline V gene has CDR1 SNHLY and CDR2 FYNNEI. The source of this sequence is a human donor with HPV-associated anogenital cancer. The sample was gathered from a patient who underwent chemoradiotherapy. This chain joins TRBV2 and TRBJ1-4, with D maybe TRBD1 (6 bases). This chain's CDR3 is CASRSGVLHEKLFF. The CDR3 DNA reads TGTGCCAGCAGGTCAGGGGTACTACATGAAAAACTGTTTTTT. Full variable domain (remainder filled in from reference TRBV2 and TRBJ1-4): EPEVTQTPSHQVTQMGQEVILRCVPISNHLYFYWYRQILGQKVEFLVSFYNNEISEKSEIFDDQFSVERPDGSNFTLKIRSTKLEDSAMYFCASRSGVLHEKLFFGSGTQLSVL.